These T cell receptor beta chains were read from a single sample in a study of cytomegalovirus exposure and HLA in healthy donors. TCRdb's copy holds only in-frame clones and misses some; the assay was immunoSEQ multiplex PCR. Of under 150,000 clones listed, over 65% are singletons. Sample: PBMCs. Source of these receptors: a male donor in good health and CMV-seronegative. Each CDR3 is given with its conserved first and last residue. A D gene is named only where the DNA matches it firmly. Only part of the rows carry a size: once, few, many, or a class if the clone is expanded.

j_call d_call v_call clone_size cdr3_nt cdr3_aa
TRBJ1-4 . TRBV5-1 . TGCGCCAGCAGCTTGGGGCAGGGGACCGAAAAACTGTTTTTT CASSLGQGTEKLFF
TRBJ1-3 . TRBV5-6 . TGTGCCAGCAGCTCCTTGGACAGCTCTGGAAACACCATATATTTT CASSSLDSSGNTIYF
TRBJ1-4 . TRBV6-5 few TGTGCCAGCAGTGGGGGGGGCGCATATGAAAAACTGTTTTTT CASSGGGAYEKLFF
TRBJ2-7 . TRBV5-6 . TGTGCCAGCAGCTTGTTGTGGGAGGCGCAGTACTTC CASSLLWEAQYF
TRBJ2-7 TRBD2 TRBV5-6 . TGTGCCAGCAGCGACCGGGGGGGCGAGCAGTACTTC CASSDRGGEQYF
TRBJ2-1 TRBD2 TRBV19 . TGTGCCAGTAGTATAGATGGTGAAGGACTAGCGGGTCTCCATGAGCAGTTCTTC CASSIDGEGLAGLHEQFF
TRBJ2-2 . TRBV11-2 . TGTGCCAGCAGTCGGACAGACACCGGGGAGCTGTTTTTT CASSRTDTGELFF
TRBJ2-2 . TRBV27 once TGTGCCAGTAATCCTTTTGCGGGATACAGCATCGGGGAGCTGTTTTTT CASNPFAGYSIGELFF
TRBJ2-1 TRBD1 TRBV19 . TGTGCCAGTGACAGGGGGGGTTACAATGAGCAGTTCTTC CASDRGGYNEQFF
TRBJ2-1 TRBD2 TRBV5-4 . TGTGCCAGCAGCCTCCCGGGTAGCGGGAGTATCAATGAGCAGTTCTTC CASSLPGSGSINEQFF
TRBJ1-4 TRBD1 TRBV11-3 once TGTGCCAGCAGCCCTAGAACAGGGGTTGATGAAAAACTGTTTTTT CASSPRTGVDEKLFF
TRBJ1-1 TRBD1 TRBV27 . TGTGCCAGCAGTTCAGACAGGGACTACACTGAAGCTTTCTTT CASSSDRDYTEAFF
TRBJ2-3 . TRBV19 . TGTGCCAGCTACGGAGATACGCAGTATTTT CASYGDTQYF
TRBJ2-1 TRBD2 TRBV15 once TGTGCCACCAGCAGGCCGACTAGCGGGAGGCATGAGCAGTTCTTC CATSRPTSGRHEQFF
TRBJ2-3 TRBD2 TRBV18 . TGTGCCAGCTCCGCAAGGATTGGTAGCGGGAGCACAGATACGCAGTATTTT CASSARIGSGSTDTQYF
TRBJ1-3 . TRBV6-1 . TGTGCCAGCAGGACCCCGGCAGGGGAGCCAAACACCATATATTTT CASRTPAGEPNTIYF